This T cell receptor (beta chain) was profiled in a study of T cell responses to AZD1222 COVID-19 vaccine (dated by TCRdb to 2020 to 2022). Regarding the study in general: AZD1222 recipients whose second dose came at about 4 weeks and those whose second dose came at about 12 weeks were combined into one group, since spike-specific TCR depth and breadth did not differ between the two schedules. A total of over 230 trial participants underwent TCR sequencing, of whom about 210 had received two doses of AZD1222 and 26 had received two doses of the MenACWY control vaccine. Trial participants were enrolled by age into subgroups of 18-55, 56-69 and 70-plus years, and roughly 160, 29 and 62 TCR-sequenced participants, respectively, were included in these subgroups. Overall results and qualifications from the work: Reportedly, close to half of the unique spike-specific TCRs recognized epitopes lying outside the regions that are mutated in the B.1.351 and B.1.1.7 variants. Conclusions about previously exposed vaccinees are limited, since just six AZD1222 recipients were seropositive for SARS-CoV-2 at baseline. A significant rise in spike-specific TCR breadth and depth was observed after two AZD1222 doses relative to day 0 and relative to MenACWY recipients. Because no samples from the day 14 peak response were available, repertoires could be characterized only after the peak T cell response. The 56-69-year group was small, and its depth increase did not reach significance, likely because of low power. Most participants were white British and females outnumbered males, and the authors suggested that clonal diversity may have been underestimated. CD4 TCRs associated with the vaccine covered the entire spike protein, and the dominant responses were in regions 160-218 and 743-854.

As to this clone: Its binding antigen is unknown. One base away there is no much larger clone; base qualities are not given. This specimen includes other DNA sequences encoding the same CDR3.

The sample's time point label, decoded: baseline before first vaccination. Samples from vaccinated people were obtained from the UK trials COV001 and COV002, which included a single-blind randomized controlled phase 2/3 trial of AZD1222 (ChAdOx1 nCoV-19) in healthy adults. For TCRbeta chain sequencing, PBMC samples from trial participants were taken at day 0 and at day 28 after the second dose. Spanning cysteine to phenylalanine, the CDR3 consists of 12 amino acids. The only DNA kept is the CDR3, 36 bases in frame from the first base. Taken from the germline V gene, the CDR1 and CDR2 loops are SGHNT and YENEEA. V drops 3 bases and J drops 5 bases, leaving 7 bases in between. The CDR3 regions of human TCRbeta chains were analyzed by immunosequencing. In the source study's methods: Repertoire TCRs were checked for matches against a reference library of SARS-CoV-2-specific TCRs that had been generated using the MIRA antigen-specificity platform. Breadth meant the fraction of unique TCRs that were SARS-CoV-2-associated, whereas depth meant the fraction of total T cells that were SARS-CoV-2-associated. Using the MIRA data, each spike-specific TCR was assigned both to the spike region to which the TCR was reactive and to a CD4 or CD8 class. Log10-transformed breadth and depth values were compared by one-way ANOVA with Sidak's multiple comparisons tests. TCRdb limited this immuneACCESS table to in-frame rearrangements with V and J called. A share of clones is missing; checked studies link under half to unresolved V genes, and the rest is unexplained. V, J and clone size derive from that table, while D and trimming were established from the DNA sequence. In this sample the table shows over 55,000 clones, 84% of which occur a single time. Less than 9.5% of the sample is in the top ten clones.

The specimen comprised peripheral blood, sampled on day 0 of AZD1222 vaccination. The receptor's source is an adult in good health. Recombination connected TRBV11-3 to TRBJ1-1; the D segment cannot be called with confidence. The CDR3 amino acid sequence is: CASSFSGTEAFF. The DNA sequence is as follows: TGTGCCAGCAGCTTCAGCGGAACTGAAGCTTTCTTT.